The clone carrying this T cell receptor beta chain was detected ten times or more. Antigen unknown. This sample was included in a study of neurological immune-mediated disorders. CDR3 length: 13 residues. CDR1 and CDR2 from the germline V gene are SGHRS and YFSETQ. The V end was cut by 7 bases, the J end by 6 bases, with 13 bases between. TCRdb processed the 5' RACE reads anew with MiXCR; each CDR3 protein has one entry. The repertoire holds 75,000 to 85,000 distinct CDR3 sequences, 17% seen once, with 15% to 17% in the top ten. Points from the study as a whole: TCR clonal expansion peaked in HTLV-1-associated myelopathy patients and was lowest in multiple sclerosis patients.

The gene calls are TRBV5-1 and TRBJ2-2, with D hard to call. This clonotype was sampled from a woman between 40 and 55 years old in good health. The specimen was PBMCs. The CDR3 DNA reads as TGCGCCAGCTTGGAACATGGCGCCGGGGAGCTGTTTTTT. Amino acid sequence: CASLEHGAGELFF.